The sequence of this T cell receptor beta chain was determined in a study of PD-L1 blockade in urothelial cancer. Clones were sequenced by immunoSEQ multiplex PCR, and TCRdb holds only the in-frame ones, with some missing. The sample carries about 130,000 clones, 65% to 85% recorded once. Time point meaning: pretreatment peripheral blood. V lost 5 bases, J lost 2 bases, and 7 bases stayed unmatched. Germline V gives CDR1 SGHAT, CDR2 FQNNGV. This CDR3 is 15 amino acids long. This chain uses TRBV11-2 with TRBJ2-7, with 9 bases fitting TRBD1. This clonotype was obtained from a man aged 45-65 years with urothelial cancer. The sequencing used PBMCs, collected around atezolizumab (anti-PD-L1) treatment. The CDR3 region has the DNA TGTGCCAGCAGCCCGGGACAGGGAAGCACCTACGAGCAGTACTTC. Its protein product is CASSPGQGSTYEQYF.